The 18 T cell receptor beta chains given below trace back to one sample, sequenced in a study of cytomegalovirus exposure and HLA in healthy donors. Sequencing used immunoSEQ multiplex PCR; TCRdb keeps in-frame clones, though not all of them. This table holds some 150,000 clones, roughly nine tenths found once. The specimen sequenced was PBMCs. The receptors stem from a man aged 18 to 29 in good health and CMV-seronegative.

This chain uses TRBV12-2 with TRBJ2-5; the DNA was not compared with TRBD2, the D call given in the table. TRBV12-2 is flagged as a pseudogene. There are 16 residues in the CDR3. In DNA form, the CDR3 reads TGTGCAAGTCGCTTAGGTGGGACTAGCGGGAAAGAGACCCAGTACTTC. It translates to CASRLGGTSGKETQYF.

This clone was detected only once. V and J are TRBV4-2 and TRBJ1-5; D possibly corresponds to TRBD1 (6 bases). V gave up 0 bases and J gave up 5 bases, with 11 bases separating them. The CDR3 runs 15 residues. Germline CDR1 and CDR2: LGHNA and YNFKEQ. The CDR3, as DNA: TGTGCCAGCAGCCAAGACAGGGGTGGGGATCAGCCCCAGCATTTT. The encoded protein is CASSQDRGGDQPQHF.

V usage is TRBV15 and J usage is TRBJ2-3, with D unclear. CDR1 is LNHNV and CDR2 is YYDKDF in the germline V gene (reference sequence). This CDR3 is built from 12 residues. The V and J ends lost 3 bases and 5 bases respectively, with 6 bases between them. The DNA of the CDR3 is TGTGCCACCAGCAGCCTAGTAGATACGCAGTATTTT. This codes for CATSSLVDTQYF.

The V call is TRBV19, the J call TRBJ1-5; weak D call: TRBD1 (6 bases). Trimming removed 8 bases from V and 2 bases from J, with 7 bases in between. This CDR3 is 12 amino acids long. Germline V gene lookup returns CDR1 LNHDA and CDR2 SQIVND (reference sequence). The CDR3 nucleotides are TGTGCCAGTGCAGGGGGCAATCAGCCCCAGCATTTT. Amino acid sequence: CASAGGNQPQHF.

The chain links TRBV7-9 to TRBJ2-3; a possible D gene is TRBD2 (7 bases). CDR1 is SEHNR, CDR2 FQNEAQ, per germline (reference sequence). The length of the CDR3 is 15 residues. V lost 8 bases to trimming and J lost 2 bases, with 17 bases between them. The CDR3: CASREGGGHTDTQYF. Here the CDR3 DNA reads TGTGCCAGCCGGGAAGGGGGGGGTCACACAGATACGCAGTATTTT. Drawing the rest from reference TRBV7-9 and TRBJ2-3, the complete variable domain is DTGVSQNPRHKITKRGQNVTFRCDPISEHNRLYWYRQTLGQGPEFLTYFQNEAQLEKSRLLSDRFSAERPKGSFSTLEIQRTEQGDSAMYLCASREGGGHTDTQYFGPGTRLTVL.

The rearrangement joins TRBV2 to TRBJ1-5, with D perhaps TRBD1 (5 bases). The CDR3 contains 15 residues. Trimming removed 4 bases from V and 0 bases from J, with 10 bases in between. CDR1 SNHLY and CDR2 FYNNEI come from the germline V gene. DNA for the CDR3: TGTGCCAGCAGTGTACGGACATATAGCAATCAGCCCCAGCATTTT. It encodes CASSVRTYSNQPQHF.

The chain carries TRBV27 and TRBJ1-5; D might be TRBD1 (5 bases). CDR1 is MNHEY and CDR2 is SMNVEV in the germline V gene (reference sequence). The CDR3 has 13 amino acids. Between the trimmed V and J ends, which lost 11 bases and 3 bases, there was a span of 14 bases. The CDR3 DNA sequence: TGTGCCTCAAGTGGGGGGAACAATCAGCCCCAGCATTTT. It yields the protein CASSGGNNQPQHF.

The rearrangement uses TRBV13 and TRBJ2-1; 9 bases are shared with TRBD2. The trim removed 5 bases at V and 5 bases at J, leaving 4 bases unmatched. The germline gives CDR1 PRHDT, CDR2 FYEKMQ (reference sequence). The CDR3 is 14 amino acids. CDR3 loop: CASSRTSADNEQFF. DNA for the CDR3: TGTGCCAGCAGCCGGACTAGCGCCGACAATGAGCAGTTCTTC.

The chain employs TRBV5-1 and TRBJ2-3; a weak D match, TRBD1 (6 bases). V was cut by 0 bases and J by 0 bases, with 11 bases left in between. Germline V gene data show CDR1 as SGHRS and CDR2 as YFSETQ. The CDR3 has 16 residues. The CDR3 spells CASSLGTVTSTDTQYF. The CDR3, as DNA: TGCGCCAGCAGCTTGGGGACAGTGACTAGCACAGATACGCAGTATTTT.

Only one count was recorded for this clone. The chain joins TRBV19 to TRBJ2-1, with D maybe TRBD1 (7 bases). CDR3 length equals 15 residues. Germline V lookup: CDR1 LNHDA, CDR2 SQIVND (reference sequence). Trimming took 5 bases from V and 2 from J, leaving 13 bases between them. CDR3 residues: CASSQGGLTYNEQFF. The CDR3 DNA follows: TGTGCCAGTAGTCAGGGGGGCTTGACCTACAATGAGCAGTTCTTC.

The CDR3 loop reads CASGGAGEKLFF. The CDR3 region has the DNA TGTGCGAGTGGAGGGGCGGGTGAAAAACTGTTTTTT. This chain uses TRBV9 with TRBJ1-4; tentative D call: TRBD1 (5 bases). This CDR3 contains 12 residues. The V gene's germline CDR1 is SGDLS and CDR2 YYNGEE.

The chain combines TRBV27 with TRBJ1-2, with TRBD1 matching over 7 bases. This CDR3 region has 14 residues. Germline CDR1 is MNHEY and CDR2 is SMNVEV (reference sequence). Unmatched junction bases numbered 11, after V lost 8 bases and J lost 5 bases. CDR3 bases: TGTGCCAGCTGCAGCCTGGGACAGAGATATGGCTACACCTTC. It yields the protein CASCSLGQRYGYTF.

Written as DNA, the CDR3 is TGTGCCAGCAGTGCGGGAGGACCGGCCCATGAGCAGTTCTTC. It encodes CASSAGGPAHEQFF. This sequence joins TRBV6-5 and TRBJ2-1; 8 nucleotides agree with TRBD2. Germline assignment: CDR1 MNHEY and CDR2 SVGAGI. The ends lost 5 bases at V and 8 bases at J; junction bases unmatched: 8. The length of the CDR3 is 14 residues.

The chain uses TRBV14 and TRBJ2-4; tentatively, D is TRBD1 (6 bases). Trimming took 1 base from V and 7 from J, leaving 14 bases between them. Germline V CDR1 and CDR2: SGHDN, FVKESK. This CDR3 spans 15 amino acids. The CDR3 DNA sequence: TGTGCCAGCAGCCAAGGTATTAGAAGGGGGAACATTCAGTACTTC. Amino acid sequence: CASSQGIRRGNIQYF.

The CDR3 protein is CASSLMGREGYYGYTF. Written as DNA, the CDR3 is TGTGCCAGCAGCTTGATGGGGAGGGAGGGGTACTATGGCTACACCTTC. The chain joins TRBV5-4 to TRBJ1-2, with a weak D call TRBD1 (5 bases). This CDR3 spans 16 amino acids. The germline gives CDR1 SGHNT, CDR2 YYREEE (reference sequence). Trimming removed 1 base from V and 3 bases from J, with 16 bases in between.

The chain uses TRBV7-6 and TRBJ2-7; 7 bases align to TRBD1. There are 12 residues in the CDR3. Germline V gene data show CDR1 as SGHVS and CDR2 as FNYEAQ. V lost 5 bases to trimming and J lost 5 bases; unmatched junction nucleotides: 3. In nucleotides, the CDR3 is TGTGCCAGCAGCACAGGGGTGGACGAGCAGTACGTC. The encoded protein is CASSTGVDEQYV.

The table lists this clone with a count of one. The chain has TRBV7-9 and TRBJ2-1; 10 nucleotides line up with TRBD2. V shed 5 bases and J 3 bases; nucleotides not matched to a gene: 7. Germline CDR1 SEHNR, CDR2 FQNEAQ (reference sequence). This CDR3 has 16 amino acids. The CDR3 DNA follows: TGTGCCAGCAGCCCCCCCTTAGCGGGGGGCTACAATGAGCAGTTCTTC. It yields the protein CASSPPLAGGYNEQFF.

The chain combines TRBV20-1 with TRBJ2-7; weak D call: TRBD1 (5 bases). V lost 7 bases, J lost 5 bases, and 12 bases lay in between. The CDR3 runs to 11 residues. Germline CDR1 DFQATT, CDR2 SNEGSKA (reference sequence). Here the CDR3 reads CSVADSDEQYF. DNA of the CDR3: TGCAGTGTTGCCGACAGTGACGAGCAGTACTTC.